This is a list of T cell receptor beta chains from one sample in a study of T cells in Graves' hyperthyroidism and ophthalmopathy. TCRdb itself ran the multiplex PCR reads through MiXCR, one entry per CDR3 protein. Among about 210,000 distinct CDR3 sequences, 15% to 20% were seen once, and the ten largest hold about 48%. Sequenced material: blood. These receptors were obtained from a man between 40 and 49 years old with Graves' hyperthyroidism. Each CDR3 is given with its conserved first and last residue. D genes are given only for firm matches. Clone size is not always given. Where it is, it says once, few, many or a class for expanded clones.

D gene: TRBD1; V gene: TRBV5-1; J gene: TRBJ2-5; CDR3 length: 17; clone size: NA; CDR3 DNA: TGCGCCAGCAGCAGGGGACAGGGGCTCCTCGGGCAAGATACCCAGTACTTC; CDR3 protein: CASSRGQGLLGQDTQYF
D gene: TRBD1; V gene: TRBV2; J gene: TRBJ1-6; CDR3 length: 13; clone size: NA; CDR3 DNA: TGTGCCAGCGGACAGGGGCCTTATTCACCCCTCCACTTT; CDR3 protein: CASGQGPYSPLHF
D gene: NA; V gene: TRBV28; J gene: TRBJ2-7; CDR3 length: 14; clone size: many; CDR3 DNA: TGTGCCAGCAGTAAGGGGACCCTTCCCTACGAGCAGTACTTC; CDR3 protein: CASSKGTLPYEQYF
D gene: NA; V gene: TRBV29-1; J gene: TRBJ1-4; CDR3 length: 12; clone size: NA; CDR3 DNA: TGCAGCGCGCACAGGGTCTACGAAAAACTGTTTTTT; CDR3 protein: CSAHRVYEKLFF
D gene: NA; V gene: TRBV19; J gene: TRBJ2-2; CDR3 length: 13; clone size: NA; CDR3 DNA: TGTGCCAGTAGAATTGTTAACACCGGGGAGCTGTTTTTT; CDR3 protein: CASRIVNTGELFF
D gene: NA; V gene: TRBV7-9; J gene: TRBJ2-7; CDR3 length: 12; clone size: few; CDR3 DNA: TGTGCCAGCAGCCCAGGGCTGGGCGAGCAGTACTTC; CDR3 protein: CASSPGLGEQYF
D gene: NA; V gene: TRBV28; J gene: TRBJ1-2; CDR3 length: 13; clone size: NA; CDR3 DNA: TGTGCCAGCACCCCGTCCCGGGGGTTGGGCTACACCTTC; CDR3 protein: CASTPSRGLGYTF
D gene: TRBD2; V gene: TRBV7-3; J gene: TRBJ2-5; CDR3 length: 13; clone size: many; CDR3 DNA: TGTGCCAGCAGCTTCGGGGGGGCGGAGACCCAGTACTTC; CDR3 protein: CASSFGGAETQYF
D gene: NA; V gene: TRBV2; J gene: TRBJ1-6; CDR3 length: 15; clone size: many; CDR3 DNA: TGTGCCAGCAGTGAGAGACAGCCTGATAATTCACCCCTCCACTTT; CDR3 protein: CASSERQPDNSPLHF
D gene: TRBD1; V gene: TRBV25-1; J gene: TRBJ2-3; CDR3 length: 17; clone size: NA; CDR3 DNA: TGTGCCAGCAGACCCTCCCTCGGGACAGACGACACAGATACGCAGTATTTT; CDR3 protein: CASRPSLGTDDTDTQYF
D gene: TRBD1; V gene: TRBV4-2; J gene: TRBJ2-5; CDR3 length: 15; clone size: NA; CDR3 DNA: TGTGCCAGCAGCCAAAACCCGACAGGGATGGAGACCCAGTACTTC; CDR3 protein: CASSQNPTGMETQYF
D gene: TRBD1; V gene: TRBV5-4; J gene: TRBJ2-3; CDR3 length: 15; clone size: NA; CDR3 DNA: TGTGCCAGCAGCTCGGGACAGAGTTTCACAGATACGCAGTATTTT; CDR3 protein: CASSSGQSFTDTQYF
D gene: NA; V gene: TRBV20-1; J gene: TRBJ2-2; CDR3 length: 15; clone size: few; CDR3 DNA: TGCAGTGCTAGAGTGAGGCTAGCAGCCACCGGGGAGCTGTTTTTT; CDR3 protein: CSARVRLAATGELFF
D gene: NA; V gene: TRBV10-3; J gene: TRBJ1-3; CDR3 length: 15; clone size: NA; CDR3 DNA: TGTGCCATCAGTGGAGCCGGGGGTGGAGGAAACACCATATATTTT; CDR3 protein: CAISGAGGGGNTIYF
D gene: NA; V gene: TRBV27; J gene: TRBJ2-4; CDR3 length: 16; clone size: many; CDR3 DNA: TGTGCCAGCAGTTCCCGACAGGCACTAGCCAAAAACATTCAGTACTTC; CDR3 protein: CASSSRQALAKNIQYF
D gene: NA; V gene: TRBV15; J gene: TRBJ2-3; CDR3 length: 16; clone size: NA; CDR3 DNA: TGTGCCACCAGCAGAGACACGGGACGAGCCACAGATACGCAGTATTTT; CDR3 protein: CATSRDTGRATDTQYF
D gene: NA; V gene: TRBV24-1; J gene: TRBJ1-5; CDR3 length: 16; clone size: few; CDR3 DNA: TGTGCCACCAGTGATGCCGGGACAACTAGCAATCAGCCCCAGCATTTT; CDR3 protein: CATSDAGTTSNQPQHF
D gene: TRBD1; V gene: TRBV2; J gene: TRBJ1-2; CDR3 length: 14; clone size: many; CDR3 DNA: TGTGCCAGCAGTGCACAGGGGGCTGCCTATGGCTACACCTTC; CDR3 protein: CASSAQGAAYGYTF
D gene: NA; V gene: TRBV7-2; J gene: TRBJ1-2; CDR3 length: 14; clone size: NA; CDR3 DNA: TGTGCCAGCAGCCCGAGAGGAGGATACTATGGCTACACCTTC; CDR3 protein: CASSPRGGYYGYTF
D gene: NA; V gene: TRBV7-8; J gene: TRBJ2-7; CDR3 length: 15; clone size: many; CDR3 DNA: TGTGCCAGCAGCCCTTATGACGTGAGGGGCTACGAGCAGTACTTC; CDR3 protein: CASSPYDVRGYEQYF
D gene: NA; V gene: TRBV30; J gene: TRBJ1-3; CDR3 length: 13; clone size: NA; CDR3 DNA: TGTGCCTGGAGCCAGGACTCTGGAAACACCATATATTTT; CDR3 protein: CAWSQDSGNTIYF
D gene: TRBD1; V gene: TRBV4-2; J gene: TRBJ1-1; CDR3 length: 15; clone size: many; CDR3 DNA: TGTGCCAGCAGCCATGGACAGGGGCCAAACACTGAAGCTTTCTTT; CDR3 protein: CASSHGQGPNTEAFF
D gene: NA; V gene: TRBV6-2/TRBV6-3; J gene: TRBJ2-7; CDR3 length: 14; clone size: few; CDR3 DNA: TGTGCCAGCAGTAGAACCGGGACAAGCTACGAGCAGTACTTC; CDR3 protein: CASSRTGTSYEQYF
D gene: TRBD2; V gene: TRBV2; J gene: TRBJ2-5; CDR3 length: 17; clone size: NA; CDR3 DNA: TGTGCCAGCAGTGAAGCGGGACTAGCGGCCCAATGGGAGACCCAGTACTTC; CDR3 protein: CASSEAGLAAQWETQYF
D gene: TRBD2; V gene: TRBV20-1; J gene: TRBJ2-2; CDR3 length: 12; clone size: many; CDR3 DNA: TGCAGTGCTTGGGGGGGGACCGGGGAGCTGTTTTTT; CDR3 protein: CSAWGGTGELFF
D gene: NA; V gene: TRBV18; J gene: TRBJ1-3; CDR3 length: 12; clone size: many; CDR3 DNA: TGTGCCAGCTCACCCTCGGCGTTAACCATATATTTT; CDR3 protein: CASSPSALTIYF